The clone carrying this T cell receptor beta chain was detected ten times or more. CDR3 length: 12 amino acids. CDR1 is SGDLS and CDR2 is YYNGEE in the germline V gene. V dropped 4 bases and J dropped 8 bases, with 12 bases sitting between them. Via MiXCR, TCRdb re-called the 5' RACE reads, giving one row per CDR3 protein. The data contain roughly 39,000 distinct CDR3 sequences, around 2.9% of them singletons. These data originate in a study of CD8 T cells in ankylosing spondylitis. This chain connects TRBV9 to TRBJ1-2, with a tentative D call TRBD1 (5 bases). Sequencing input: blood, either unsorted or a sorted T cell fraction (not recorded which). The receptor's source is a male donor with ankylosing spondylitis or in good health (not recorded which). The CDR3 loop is CASSKGVEGYTF. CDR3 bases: TGTGCCAGCAGCAAAGGGGTCGAGGGCTACACCTTC.